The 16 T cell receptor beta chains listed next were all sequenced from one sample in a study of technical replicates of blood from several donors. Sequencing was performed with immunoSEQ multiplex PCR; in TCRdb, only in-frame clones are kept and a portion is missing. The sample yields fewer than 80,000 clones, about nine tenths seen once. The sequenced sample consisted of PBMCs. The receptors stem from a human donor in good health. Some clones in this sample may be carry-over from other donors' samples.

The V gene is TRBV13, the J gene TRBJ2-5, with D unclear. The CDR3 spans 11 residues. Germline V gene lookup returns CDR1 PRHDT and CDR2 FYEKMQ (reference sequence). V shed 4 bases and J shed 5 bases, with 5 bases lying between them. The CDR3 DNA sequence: TGTGCCAGCAGCTCCCGGGAGACCCAGTACTTC. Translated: CASSSRETQYF.

The CDR3: CASRGPGQGPEKLFF. As DNA, the CDR3 is TGTGCCAGCAGGGGTCCGGGACAGGGGCCTGAAAAACTGTTTTTT. The V call is TRBV7-2, the J call TRBJ1-4; 10 positions agree with TRBD1. The CDR3 has 15 amino acids. The V segment lost 6 bases and the J segment 7 bases; nucleotides outside the gene matches: 8. The V gene's germline CDR1 is SGHTA and CDR2 FQGNSA.

The CDR3 sequence is CASSSGDRRKLFF. CDR3 DNA sequence: TGTGCCAGCAGCTCCGGTGACAGGAGGAAACTGTTTTTT. This chain connects TRBV6-5 to TRBJ1-4; tentative D call: TRBD1 (6 bases). Germline CDR1 reads MNHEY; CDR2 reads SVGAGI. Deletions cut 6 bases from V and 11 bases from J, with 16 bases between. The CDR3 length is 13 residues.

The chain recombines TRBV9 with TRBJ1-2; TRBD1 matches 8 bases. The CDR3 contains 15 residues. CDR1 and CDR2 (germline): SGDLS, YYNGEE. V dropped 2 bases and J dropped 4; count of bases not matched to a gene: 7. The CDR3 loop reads CASSVGQGTSYGYTF. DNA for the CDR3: TGTGCCAGCAGCGTTGGACAGGGTACTAGCTATGGCTACACCTTC.

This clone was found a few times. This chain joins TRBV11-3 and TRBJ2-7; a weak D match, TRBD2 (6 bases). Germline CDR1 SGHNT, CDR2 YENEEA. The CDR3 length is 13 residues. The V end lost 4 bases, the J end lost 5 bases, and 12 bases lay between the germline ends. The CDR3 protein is CASSSPREDEQYF. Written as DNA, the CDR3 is TGTGCCAGCAGCTCACCCAGGGAGGACGAGCAGTACTTC.

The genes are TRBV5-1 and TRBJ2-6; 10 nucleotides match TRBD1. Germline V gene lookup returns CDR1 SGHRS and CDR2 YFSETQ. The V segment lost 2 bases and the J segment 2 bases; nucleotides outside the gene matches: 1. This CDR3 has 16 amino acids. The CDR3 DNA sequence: TGCGCCAGCAGCTTCGGACAGGGGGCTGGGGCCAACGTCCTGACTTTC. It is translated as CASSFGQGAGANVLTF.

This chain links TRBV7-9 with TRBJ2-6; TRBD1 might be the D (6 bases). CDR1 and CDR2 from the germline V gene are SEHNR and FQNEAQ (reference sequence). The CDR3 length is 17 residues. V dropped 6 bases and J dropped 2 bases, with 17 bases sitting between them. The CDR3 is CASRQGPRGTGANVLTF. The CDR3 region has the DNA TGTGCCAGCAGGCAGGGACCCAGGGGAACTGGGGCCAACGTCCTGACTTTC.

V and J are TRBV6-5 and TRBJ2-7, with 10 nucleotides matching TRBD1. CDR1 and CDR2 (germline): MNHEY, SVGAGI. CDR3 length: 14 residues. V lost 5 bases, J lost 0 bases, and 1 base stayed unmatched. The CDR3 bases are TGTGCCAGCAGTCGACAGGGGGCCTCCTACGAGCAGTACTTC. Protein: CASSRQGASYEQYF.

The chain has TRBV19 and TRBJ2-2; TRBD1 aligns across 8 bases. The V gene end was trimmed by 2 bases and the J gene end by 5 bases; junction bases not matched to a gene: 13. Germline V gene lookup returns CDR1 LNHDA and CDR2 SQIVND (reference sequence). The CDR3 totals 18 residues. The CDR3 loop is CASSIYNDRGPRTGELFF. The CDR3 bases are TGTGCCAGTAGTATATACAACGACAGGGGACCCAGGACCGGGGAGCTGTTTTTT. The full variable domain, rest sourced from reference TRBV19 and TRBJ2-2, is DGGITQSPKYLFRKEGQNVTLSCEQNLNHDAMYWYRQDPGQGLRLIYYSQIVNDFQKGDIAEGYSVSREKKESFPLTVTSAQKNPTAFYLCASSIYNDRGPRTGELFFGEGSRLTVL.

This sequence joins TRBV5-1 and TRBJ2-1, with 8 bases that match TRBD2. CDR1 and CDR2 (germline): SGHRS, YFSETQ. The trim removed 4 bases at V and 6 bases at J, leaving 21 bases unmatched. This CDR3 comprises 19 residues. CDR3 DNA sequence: TGCGCCAGCAGCAGGGGGACTAGACTCAGTAGCCTCAAAACCAATGAGCAGTTCTTC. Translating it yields CASSRGTRLSSLKTNEQFF. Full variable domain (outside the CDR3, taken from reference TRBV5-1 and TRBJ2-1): KAGVTQTPRYLIKTRGQQVTLSCSPISGHRSVSWYQQTPGQGLQFLFEYFSETQRNKGNFPGRFSGRQFSNSRSEMNVSTLELGDSALYLCASSRGTRLSSLKTNEQFFGPGTRLTVL.

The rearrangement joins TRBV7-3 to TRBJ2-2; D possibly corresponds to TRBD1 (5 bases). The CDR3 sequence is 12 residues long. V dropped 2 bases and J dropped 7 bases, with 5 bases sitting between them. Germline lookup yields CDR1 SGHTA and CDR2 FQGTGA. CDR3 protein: CASSLQGGELFF. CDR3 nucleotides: TGTGCCAGCAGCTTACAGGGCGGGGAGCTGTTTTTT.

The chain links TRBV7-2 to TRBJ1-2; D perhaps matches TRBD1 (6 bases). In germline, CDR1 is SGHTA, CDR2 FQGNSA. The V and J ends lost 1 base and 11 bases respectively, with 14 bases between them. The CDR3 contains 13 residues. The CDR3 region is CASSLGRGAPYTF. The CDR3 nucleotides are TGTGCCAGCAGCTTAGGTCGGGGGGCGCCATACACCTTC.

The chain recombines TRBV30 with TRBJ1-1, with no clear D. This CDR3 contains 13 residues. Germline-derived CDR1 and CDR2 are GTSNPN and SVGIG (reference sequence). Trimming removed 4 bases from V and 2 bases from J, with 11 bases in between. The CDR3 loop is CAWTERVNTEAFF. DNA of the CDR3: TGTGCCTGGACTGAACGGGTTAACACTGAAGCTTTCTTT.

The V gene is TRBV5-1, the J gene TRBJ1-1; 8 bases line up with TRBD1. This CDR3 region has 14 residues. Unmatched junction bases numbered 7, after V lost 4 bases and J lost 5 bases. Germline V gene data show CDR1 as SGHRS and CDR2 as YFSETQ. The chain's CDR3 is CASSGQGELTEAFF. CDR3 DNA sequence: TGCGCCAGCAGCGGACAGGGCGAGCTAACTGAAGCTTTCTTT. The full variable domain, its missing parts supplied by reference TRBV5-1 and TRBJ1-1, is KAGVTQTPRYLIKTRGQQVTLSCSPISGHRSVSWYQQTPGQGLQFLFEYFSETQRNKGNFPGRFSGRQFSNSRSEMNVSTLELGDSALYLCASSGQGELTEAFFGQGTRLTVV.

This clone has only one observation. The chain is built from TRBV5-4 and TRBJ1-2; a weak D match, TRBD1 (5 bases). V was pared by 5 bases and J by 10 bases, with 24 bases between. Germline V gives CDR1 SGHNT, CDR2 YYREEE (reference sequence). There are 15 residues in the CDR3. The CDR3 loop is CASSGGDRWYSDYTF. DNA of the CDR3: TGTGCCAGCAGTGGGGGGGACCGCTGGTATTCCGACTACACCTTC.

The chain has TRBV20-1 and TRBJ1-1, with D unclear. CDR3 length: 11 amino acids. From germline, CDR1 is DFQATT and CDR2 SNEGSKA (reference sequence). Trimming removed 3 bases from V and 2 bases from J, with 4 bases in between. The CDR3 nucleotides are TGCAGTGCTAGTTCTAACACTGAAGCTTTCTTT. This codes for CSASSNTEAFF.